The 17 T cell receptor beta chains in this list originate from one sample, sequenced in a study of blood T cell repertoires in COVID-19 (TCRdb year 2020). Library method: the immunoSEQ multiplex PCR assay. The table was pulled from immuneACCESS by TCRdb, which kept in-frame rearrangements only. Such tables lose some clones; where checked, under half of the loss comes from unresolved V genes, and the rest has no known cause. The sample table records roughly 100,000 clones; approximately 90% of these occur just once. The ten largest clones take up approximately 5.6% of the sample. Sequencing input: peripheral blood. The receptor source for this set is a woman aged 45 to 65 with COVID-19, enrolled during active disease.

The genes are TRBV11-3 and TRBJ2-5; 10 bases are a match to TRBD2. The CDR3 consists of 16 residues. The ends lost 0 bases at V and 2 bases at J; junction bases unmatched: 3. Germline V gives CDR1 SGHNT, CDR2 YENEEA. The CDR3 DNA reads TGTGCCAGCAGCTTAGAAATTAGCGGGGGGCAAGAGACCCAGTACTTC. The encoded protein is CASSLEISGGQETQYF.

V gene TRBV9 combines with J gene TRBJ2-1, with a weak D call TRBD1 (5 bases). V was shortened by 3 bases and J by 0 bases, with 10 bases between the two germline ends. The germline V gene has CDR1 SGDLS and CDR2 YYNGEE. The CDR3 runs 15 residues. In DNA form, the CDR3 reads TGTGCCAGCAGCGAACGACAGACCTCCTACAATGAGCAGTTCTTC. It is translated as CASSERQTSYNEQFF.

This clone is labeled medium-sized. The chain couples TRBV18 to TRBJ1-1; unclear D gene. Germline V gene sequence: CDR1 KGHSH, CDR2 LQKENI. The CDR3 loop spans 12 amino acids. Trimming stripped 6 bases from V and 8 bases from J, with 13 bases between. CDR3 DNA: TGTGCCAGCTCTCAAGACACCGCAGAAGCTTTCTTT. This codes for CASSQDTAEAFF.

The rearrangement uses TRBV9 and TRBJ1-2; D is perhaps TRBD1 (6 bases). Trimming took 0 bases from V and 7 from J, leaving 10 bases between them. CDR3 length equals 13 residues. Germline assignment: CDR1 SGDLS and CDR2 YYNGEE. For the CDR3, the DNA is TGTGCCAGCAGCGTAGATCAGGACAGTGGCTACACCTTC. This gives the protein CASSVDQDSGYTF.

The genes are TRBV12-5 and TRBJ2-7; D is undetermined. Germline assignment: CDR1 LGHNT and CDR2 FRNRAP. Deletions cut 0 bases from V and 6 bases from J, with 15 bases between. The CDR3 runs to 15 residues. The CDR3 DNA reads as TGTGCTAGTGGTTTGGTACTAAGATCCCGGAGCGAGCAGTACTTC. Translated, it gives CASGLVLRSRSEQYF.

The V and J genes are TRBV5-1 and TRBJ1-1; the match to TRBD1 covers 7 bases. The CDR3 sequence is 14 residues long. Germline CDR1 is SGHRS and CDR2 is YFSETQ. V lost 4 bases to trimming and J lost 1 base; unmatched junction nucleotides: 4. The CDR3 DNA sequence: TGCGCCAGCAGCGTACAGGGGTGGAACACTGAAGCTTTCTTT. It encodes CASSVQGWNTEAFF.

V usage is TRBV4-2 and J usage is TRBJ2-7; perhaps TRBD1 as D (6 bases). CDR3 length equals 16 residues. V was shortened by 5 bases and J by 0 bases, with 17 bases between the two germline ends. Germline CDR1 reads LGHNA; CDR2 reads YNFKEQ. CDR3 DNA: TGTGCCAGCAGCACTATCTCCAGGGGCAGCTCCTACGAGCAGTACTTC. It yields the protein CASSTISRGSSYEQYF.

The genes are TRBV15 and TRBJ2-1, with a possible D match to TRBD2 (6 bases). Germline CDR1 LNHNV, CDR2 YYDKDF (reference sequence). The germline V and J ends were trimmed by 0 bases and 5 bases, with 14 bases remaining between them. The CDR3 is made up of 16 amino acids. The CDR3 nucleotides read TGTGCCACCAGCAGAGATCCGAGGAGGGTGGACAATGAGCAGTTCTTC. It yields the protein CATSRDPRRVDNEQFF.

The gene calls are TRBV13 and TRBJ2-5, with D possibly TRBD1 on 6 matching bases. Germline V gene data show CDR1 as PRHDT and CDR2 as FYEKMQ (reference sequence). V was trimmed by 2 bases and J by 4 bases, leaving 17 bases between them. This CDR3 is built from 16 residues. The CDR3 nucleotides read TGTGCCAGCAGCTTACAGGGGATTGCTGGTGGAGAGACCCAGTACTTC. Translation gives CASSLQGIAGGETQYF.

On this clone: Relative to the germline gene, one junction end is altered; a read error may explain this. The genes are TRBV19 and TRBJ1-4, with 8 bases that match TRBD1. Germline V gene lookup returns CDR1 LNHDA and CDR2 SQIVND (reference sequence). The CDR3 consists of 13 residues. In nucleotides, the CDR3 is TGTGCGAGTACGGACAGGGCTAATGAAAAACTGTTTTTT. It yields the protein CASTDRANEKLFF.

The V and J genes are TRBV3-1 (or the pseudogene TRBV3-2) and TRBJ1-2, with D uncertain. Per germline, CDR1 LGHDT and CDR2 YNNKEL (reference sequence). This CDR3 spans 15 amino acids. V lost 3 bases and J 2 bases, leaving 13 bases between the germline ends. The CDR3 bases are TGTGCCAGCAGCCATGTGGCACGAGGGAACTATGGCTACACCTTC. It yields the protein CASSHVARGNYGYTF.

This chain's CDR3 is CATSRETGGQPQHF. The CDR3 DNA sequence: TGTGCCACCAGCAGAGAAACGGGAGGGCAGCCCCAGCATTTT. The chain has TRBV15 and TRBJ1-5; D not certain. The length of the CDR3 is 14 residues. The germline V gene has CDR1 LNHNV and CDR2 YYDKDF (reference sequence). V was clipped by 0 bases and J by 7 bases, with 10 bases between them.

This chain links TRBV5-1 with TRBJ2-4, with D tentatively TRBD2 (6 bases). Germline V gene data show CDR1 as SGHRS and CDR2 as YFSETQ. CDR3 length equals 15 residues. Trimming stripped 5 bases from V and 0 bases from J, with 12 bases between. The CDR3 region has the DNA TGCGCCAGCAGTGAGAGACTAGAAGCCAAAAACATTCAGTACTTC. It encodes CASSERLEAKNIQYF.

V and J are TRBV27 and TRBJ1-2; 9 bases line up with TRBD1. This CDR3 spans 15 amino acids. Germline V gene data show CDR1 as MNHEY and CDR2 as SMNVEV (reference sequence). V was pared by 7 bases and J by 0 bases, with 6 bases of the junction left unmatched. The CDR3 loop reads CASKPRQGANYGYTF. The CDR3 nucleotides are TGTGCCAGCAAACCAAGACAGGGGGCTAACTATGGCTACACCTTC.

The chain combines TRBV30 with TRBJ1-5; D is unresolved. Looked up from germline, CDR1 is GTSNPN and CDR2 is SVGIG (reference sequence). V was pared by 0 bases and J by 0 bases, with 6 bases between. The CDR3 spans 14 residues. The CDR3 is CAWSVSVSNQPQHF. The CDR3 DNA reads TGTGCCTGGAGTGTGTCGGTTAGCAATCAGCCCCAGCATTTT.

CDR3 sequence: CASTHWGGAEETQYF. CDR3 nucleotides: TGTGCCAGCACCCATTGGGGGGGGGCCGAAGAGACCCAGTACTTC. The chain joins TRBV13 to TRBJ2-5; D might be TRBD2 (7 bases). Germline loops: CDR1 PRHDT, CDR2 FYEKMQ (reference sequence). The CDR3 spans 15 residues. Trimming took off 7 bases at V and 3 bases at J, with 18 bases between the two ends.

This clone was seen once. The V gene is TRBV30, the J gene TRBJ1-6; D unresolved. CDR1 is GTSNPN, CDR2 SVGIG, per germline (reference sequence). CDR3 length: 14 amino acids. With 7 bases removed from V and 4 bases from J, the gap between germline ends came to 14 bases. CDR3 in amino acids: CASPSGEYNSPLHF. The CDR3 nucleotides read TGTGCCTCACCCTCCGGGGAGTATAATTCACCCCTCCACTTT.